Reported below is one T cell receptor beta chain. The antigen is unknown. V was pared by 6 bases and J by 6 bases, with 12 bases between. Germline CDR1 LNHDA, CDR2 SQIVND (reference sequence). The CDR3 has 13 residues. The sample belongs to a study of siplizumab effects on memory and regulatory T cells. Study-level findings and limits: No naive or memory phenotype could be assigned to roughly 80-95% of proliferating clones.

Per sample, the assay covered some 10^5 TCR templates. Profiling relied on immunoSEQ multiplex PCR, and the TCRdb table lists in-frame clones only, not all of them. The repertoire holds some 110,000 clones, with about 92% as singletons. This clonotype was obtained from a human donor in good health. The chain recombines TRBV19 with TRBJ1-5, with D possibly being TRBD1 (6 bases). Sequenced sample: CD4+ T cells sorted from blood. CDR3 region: CASRKTGSQPQHF. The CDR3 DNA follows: TGTGCCAGTAGGAAGACAGGTAGTCAGCCCCAGCATTTT.